Listed here are 4 T cell receptor beta chains from one sample, sequenced in a study of CDR3 diversity in severe acne. MiXCR, applied by TCRdb to the PCR reads, yields one record per CDR3 protein. The sample lists about 97,000 distinct CDR3 sequences, around 56% occurring once. The sequencing input was blood. All receptors come from a male donor with acne.

This clonotype was seen more than once but under ten times. The CDR3 loop is CATGLAGSNEQFF. The CDR3 DNA reads as TGTGCCACCGGACTAGCGGGAAGCAATGAGCAGTTCTTC. The chain has TRBV2 and TRBJ2-1; 12 nucleotides line up with TRBD2. The germline CDR1 and CDR2 sequences are SNHLY and FYNNEI. This CDR3 is built from 13 residues. The V and J ends lost 10 bases and 6 bases, in that order; junction bases with no gene match: 4.

This chain links TRBV24-1 with TRBJ1-4, with no clear D. The CDR3 has 15 residues. The germline CDR1 and CDR2 sequences are KGHDR and SFDVKD. V shed 3 bases and J shed 4 bases, with 11 bases lying between them. The CDR3 spells CATSDDKSGNEKLFF. The CDR3 nucleotides read TGTGCCACCAGTGATGACAAGTCGGGTAATGAAAAACTGTTTTTT.

The V and J genes are TRBV4-1 and TRBJ1-1; no firm D call. Germline assignment: CDR1 MGHRA and CDR2 YSYEKL. The CDR3 runs 18 residues. V was pared by 0 bases and J by 0 bases, with 17 bases between. For the CDR3, the DNA is TGCGCCAGCAGCCAAGAATTTCTTGGAGAACACCTGAACACTGAAGCTTTCTTT. As protein: CASSQEFLGEHLNTEAFF.

On this clonotype itself: At one end the junction does not follow the germline gene, possibly because of a read error. The genes are TRBV7-9 and TRBJ2-2; D might be TRBD2 (6 bases). CDR1 is SEHNR and CDR2 is FQNEAQ in the germline V gene (reference sequence). The CDR3 runs 13 residues. The CDR3 loop reads CATAREFAGELFF. In nucleotides, the CDR3 is TGCGCCACCGCACGGGAGTTCGCCGGGGAGCTGTTTTTT. Together with reference TRBV7-9 and TRBJ2-2, the CDR3 gives the full variable domain: DTGVSQNPRHKITKRGQNVTFRCDPISEHNRLYWYRQTLGQGPEFLTYFQNEAQLEKSRLLSDRFSAERPKGSFSTLEIQRTEQGDSAMYLCATAREFAGELFFGEGSRLTVL.